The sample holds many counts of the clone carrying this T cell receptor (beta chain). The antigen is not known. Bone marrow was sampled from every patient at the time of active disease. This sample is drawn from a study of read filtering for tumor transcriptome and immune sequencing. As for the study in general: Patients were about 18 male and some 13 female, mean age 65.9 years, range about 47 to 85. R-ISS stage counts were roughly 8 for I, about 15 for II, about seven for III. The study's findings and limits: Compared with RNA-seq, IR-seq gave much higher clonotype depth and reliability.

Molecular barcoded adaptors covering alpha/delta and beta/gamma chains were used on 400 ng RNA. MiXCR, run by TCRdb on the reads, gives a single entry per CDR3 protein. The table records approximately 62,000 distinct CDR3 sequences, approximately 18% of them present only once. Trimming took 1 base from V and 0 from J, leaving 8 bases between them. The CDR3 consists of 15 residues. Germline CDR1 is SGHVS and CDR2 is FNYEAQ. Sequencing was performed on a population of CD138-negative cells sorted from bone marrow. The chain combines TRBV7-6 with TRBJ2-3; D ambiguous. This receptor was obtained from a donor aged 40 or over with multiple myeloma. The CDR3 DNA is TGTGCCAGCAGCTTAGGAGTAGCTAGCACAGATACGCAGTATTTT. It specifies CASSLGVASTDTQYF.